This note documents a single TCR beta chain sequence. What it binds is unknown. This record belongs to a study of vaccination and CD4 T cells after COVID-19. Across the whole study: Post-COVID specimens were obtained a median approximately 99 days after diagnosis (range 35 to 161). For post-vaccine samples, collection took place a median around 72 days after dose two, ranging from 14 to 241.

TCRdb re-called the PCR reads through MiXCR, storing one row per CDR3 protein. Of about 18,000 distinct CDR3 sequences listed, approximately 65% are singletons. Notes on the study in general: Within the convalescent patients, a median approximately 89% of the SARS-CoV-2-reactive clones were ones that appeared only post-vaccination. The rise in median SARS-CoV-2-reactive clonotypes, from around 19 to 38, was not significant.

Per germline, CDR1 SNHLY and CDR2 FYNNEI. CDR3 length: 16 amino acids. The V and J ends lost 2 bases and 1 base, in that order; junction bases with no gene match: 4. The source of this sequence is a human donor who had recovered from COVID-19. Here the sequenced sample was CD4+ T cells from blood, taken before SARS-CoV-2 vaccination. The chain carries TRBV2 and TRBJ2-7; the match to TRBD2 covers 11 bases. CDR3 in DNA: TGTGCCAGCAGTGAACGTAGCGGGAGGGCTTCCTACGAGCAGTACTTC. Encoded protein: CASSERSGRASYEQYF.